This note documents a single TCR beta chain sequence. Antigen specificity is unknown. TCRdb keeps only in-frame clones here, not all; method: immunoSEQ multiplex PCR. The sample holds 2 million to 2.5 million clones, 85% to 95% seen once. The sample belongs to a study of shared clonotypes between healthy human individuals. The overall study: The study used three CD4 naive, three CD4 memory, two CD8 naive and one CD8 memory plate per donor. Study-level points and caveats: Represented genetic and exposure-history diversity was restricted by having few donors.

The V and J ends lost 1 base and 1 base respectively, with 11 bases between them. The CDR3 has 16 residues. CDR1 and CDR2 (germline): MGHRA, YSYEKL. Sequencing was done on a sample of naive CD4+ T cells from PBMCs. Regarding subset: CD45RA+ positively selected. V gene TRBV4-1 combines with J gene TRBJ1-5; D not certain. The sequence was collected from a man aged 18 to 29 in good health. Some clones in this sample may be carry-over from other donors' samples. This chain's CDR3 is CASSQGFAESNQPQHF. DNA of the CDR3: TGCGCCAGCAGCCAAGGGTTTGCAGAAAGCAATCAGCCCCAGCATTTT.